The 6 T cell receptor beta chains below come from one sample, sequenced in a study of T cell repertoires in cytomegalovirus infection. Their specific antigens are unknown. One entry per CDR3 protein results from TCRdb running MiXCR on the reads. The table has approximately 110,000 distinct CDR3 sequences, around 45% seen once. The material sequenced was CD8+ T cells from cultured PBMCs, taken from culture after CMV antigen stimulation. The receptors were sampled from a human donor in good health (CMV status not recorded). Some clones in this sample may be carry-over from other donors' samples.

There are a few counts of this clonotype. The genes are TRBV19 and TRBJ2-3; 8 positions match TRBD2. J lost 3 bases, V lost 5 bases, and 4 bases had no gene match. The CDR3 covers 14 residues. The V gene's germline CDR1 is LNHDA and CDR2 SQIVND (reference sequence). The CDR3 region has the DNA TGTGCCAGTAGTGCCGGACTAGCAACAGATACGCAGTATTTT. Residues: CASSAGLATDTQYF.

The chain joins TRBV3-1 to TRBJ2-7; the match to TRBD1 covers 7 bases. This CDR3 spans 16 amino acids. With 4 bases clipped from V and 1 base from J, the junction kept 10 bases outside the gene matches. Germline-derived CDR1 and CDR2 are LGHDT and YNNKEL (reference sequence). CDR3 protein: CASSPEAGTVSYEQYF. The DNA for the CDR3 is TGTGCCAGCAGCCCGGAAGCCGGGACAGTTTCCTACGAGCAGTACTTC.

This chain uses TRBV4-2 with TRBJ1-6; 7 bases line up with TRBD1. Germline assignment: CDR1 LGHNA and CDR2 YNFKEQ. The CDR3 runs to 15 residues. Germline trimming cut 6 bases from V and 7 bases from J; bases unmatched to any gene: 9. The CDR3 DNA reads TGTGCCAGCAGTGGTAAGACAGGGATGAATTCACCCCTCCACTTT. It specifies CASSGKTGMNSPLHF.

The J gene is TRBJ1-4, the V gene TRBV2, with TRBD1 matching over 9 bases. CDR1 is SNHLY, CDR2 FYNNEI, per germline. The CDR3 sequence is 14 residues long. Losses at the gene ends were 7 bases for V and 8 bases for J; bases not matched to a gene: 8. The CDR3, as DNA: TGTGCCAGCACGGAGGGACAGGGACTCGAAAAACTGTTTTTT. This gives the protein CASTEGQGLEKLFF.

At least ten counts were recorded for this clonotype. The CDR3 sequence: CASAIVLAGQANEQFF. The CDR3 DNA reads as TGTGCCAGCGCTATTGTACTAGCGGGCCAAGCCAATGAGCAGTTCTTC. This chain joins TRBV7-8 and TRBJ2-1; the match to TRBD2 covers 9 bases. V was clipped by 8 bases and J by 6 bases; unmatched bases: 14. Germline values: CDR1 SGHVS, CDR2 FQNEAQ. The CDR3 sequence is 16 residues long. The full variable domain, with the rest looked up from reference TRBV7-8 and TRBJ2-1, is GAGVSQSPRYKVAKRGQDVALRCDPISGHVSLFWYQQALGQGPEFLTYFQNEAQLDKSGLPSDRFFAERPEGSVSTLKIQRTQQEDSAVYLCASAIVLAGQANEQFFGPGTRLTVL.

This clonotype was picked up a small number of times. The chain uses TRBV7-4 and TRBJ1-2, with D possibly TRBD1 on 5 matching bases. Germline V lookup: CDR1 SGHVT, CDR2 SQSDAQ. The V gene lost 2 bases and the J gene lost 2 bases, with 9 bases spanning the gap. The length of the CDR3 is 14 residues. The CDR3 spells CASSLIGANYGYTF. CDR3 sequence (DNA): TGTGCCAGCAGCTTAATTGGGGCCAACTATGGCTACACCTTC.